The clone carrying this TCR beta chain has more than one count but fewer than ten. The antigen is not known. V lost 1 base, J lost 4 bases, and 14 bases lay in between. Germline V CDR1 and CDR2: SGHTA, FQGNSA. The CDR3 extends over 15 amino acids. Use of 60 Vbeta and 13 Jbeta primers characterized the PCR. TCRdb keeps only in-frame clones here, not all; method: immunoSEQ multiplex PCR. The sample holds 93,000 or so clones, about 77% seen once. This record comes from a study of cytomegalovirus exposure and HLA in healthy donors. The study, taken as a whole, reports: In vitro work confirmed that a few CMV-associated chains recognize CMV antigens. In an earlier analysis, about 90% or about 30%: the productive usage of most TCR beta V segments.

The source material was PBMCs. V is TRBV7-2 and J is TRBJ2-7, with D possibly matching TRBD1 (6 bases). This sequence was found in a woman aged 18-29 years in good health and CMV-seropositive. Here the CDR3 DNA reads TGTGCCAGCAGCTTAGACAGGGCCCTCTTGTACGAGCAGTACTTC. Amino acids: CASSLDRALLYEQYF. The full variable domain, its missing parts supplied by reference TRBV7-2 and TRBJ2-7, is GAGVSQSPSNKVTEKGKDVELRCDPISGHTALYWYRQSLGQGLEFLIYFQGNSAPDKSGLPSDRFSAERTGGSVSTLTIQRTQQEDSAVYLCASSLDRALLYEQYFGPGTRLTVT.